The 17 T cell receptor beta chains listed next were all sequenced from one sample in a study of early T cells in non-severe SARS-CoV-2 infection (dated by TCRdb to the early 2020s). Library construction relied on 5' RACE. This sample was sequenced with a NextSeq 500. TCRdb itself trimmed the public reads at Q25 with fastp, ran MiXCR and retained productive beta chains. Entries that share a CDR3 protein sequence are merged under the most common genes and DNA. Present in this sample are just under 85,000 distinct CDR3 sequences, under 11% of which were seen just once. About 8.2% of the sample lies in the top ten. The source was whole blood, collected at baseline. The receptors stem from an adult who was a healthcare worker with PCR-confirmed SARS-CoV-2 infection or an uninfected control (not recorded which).

Note on this clonotype: A much larger clone is a single base away; this may be a read error. The chain carries TRBV3-2 and TRBJ2-2. TRBV3-2 is an annotated pseudogene. The CDR3 extends over 14 amino acids. The CDR3: CASRYNSRNGELSF. The CDR3 DNA reads TGTGCCAGCAGATATAACAGCAGGAACGGGGAGCTGTCTTTT.

In its sample, this clonotype was seen a few times. V is TRBV28 and J is TRBJ1-6, with a possible D match to TRBD1 (6 bases). The CDR3 is made up of 15 amino acids. The V gene lost 10 bases and the J gene lost 4 bases, with 17 bases spanning the gap. From germline, CDR1 is MDHEN and CDR2 SYDVKM. Here the CDR3 reads CATREGDRYNSPLHF. The CDR3 DNA is TGTGCCACCAGGGAGGGGGATAGGTATAATTCACCCCTCCACTTT.

V usage is TRBV7-3 and J usage is TRBJ1-1; no firm D call. The CDR3 totals 13 residues. Germline V lookup: CDR1 SGHTA, CDR2 FQGTGA. V was pared by 0 bases and J by 1 base, with 3 bases between. The CDR3 region has the DNA TGTGCCAGCAGCTTAACAGCGAACACTGAAGCTTTCTTT. It codes for CASSLTANTEAFF. The full variable domain, rest sourced from reference TRBV7-3 and TRBJ1-1, is GAGVSQTPSNKVTEKGKYVELRCDPISGHTALYWYRQSLGQGPEFLIYFQGTGAADDSGLPNDRFFAVRPEGSVSTLKIQRTERGDSAVYLCASSLTANTEAFFGQGTRLTVV.

The chain is built from TRBV11-3 and TRBJ2-2; 8 nucleotides align to TRBD1. Germline V gene lookup returns CDR1 SGHNT and CDR2 YENEEA. The CDR3 length is 15 residues. V lost 3 bases and J lost 1; bases outside the gene matches: 1. CDR3 coding DNA: TGTGCCAGCAGCTTTGGGACAGGGAACACCGGGGAGCTGTTTTTT. This encodes CASSFGTGNTGELFF.

This chain connects TRBV7-2 to TRBJ2-7; 7 bases are a match to TRBD2. The V and J ends lost 5 bases and 6 bases, in that order; junction bases with no gene match: 7. CDR3 length: 13 amino acids. In germline, CDR1 is SGHTA, CDR2 FQGNSA. CDR3 residues: CASSRGRGSEQYF. In DNA, the CDR3 is TGTGCCAGCAGCAGAGGGAGGGGATCCGAGCAGTACTTC.

This clonotype turned up a few times. This sequence joins TRBV3-1 and TRBJ2-1; 14 bases are a match to TRBD2. J was trimmed by 4 bases and V by 1 base; bases with no gene match: 0. The CDR3 is 16 amino acids. Looked up from germline, CDR1 is LGHDT and CDR2 is YNNKEL (reference sequence). CDR3 sequence reads: CASSQGLAGGYNEQFF. The DNA of the CDR3 is TGTGCCAGCAGCCAAGGACTAGCGGGAGGGTACAATGAGCAGTTCTTC.

This chain connects TRBV6-6 to TRBJ2-2; D gene ambiguous. The CDR3 runs to 16 residues. The ends were cut back, 6 bases at V and 2 bases at J, with 16 bases in the middle. Germline V gene lookup returns CDR1 MNHNY and CDR2 SVGAGI (reference sequence). CDR3 loop: CASSSLSVGNTGELFF. Written as DNA, the CDR3 is TGTGCCAGCAGCTCCCTGTCGGTGGGAAACACCGGGGAGCTGTTTTTT.

In this sample, this clonotype turned up a few times. The rearrangement joins TRBV20-1 to TRBJ2-2; 10 bases agree with TRBD2. Germline CDR1 DFQATT, CDR2 SNEGSKA (reference sequence). This CDR3 contains 16 residues. V dropped 3 bases and J dropped 7; count of bases not matched to a gene: 11. The CDR3 coding sequence is TGCAGTGCTAGTCGGCTAGCGGGAGTTTCTGGCGGGGAGCTGTTTTTT. Translation gives CSASRLAGVSGGELFF.

This clonotype was recorded at least ten times. V is TRBV2 and J is TRBJ2-1; 7 positions match TRBD2. Germline V gives CDR1 SNHLY, CDR2 FYNNEI. The CDR3 extends over 13 amino acids. The V segment lost 1 base and the J segment 15 bases; nucleotides outside the gene matches: 9. Here the CDR3 reads CASSEVLTSPGFF. In DNA form, the CDR3 reads TGTGCCAGCAGTGAAGTCTTGACTAGCCCGGGGTTCTTC.

This clonotype was seen ten or more times. This chain's CDR3 is CASKGAARGFYGYTF. The CDR3 region has the DNA TGTGCCAGCAAGGGAGCGGCCCGAGGATTTTATGGCTACACCTTC. The chain links TRBV27 to TRBJ1-2; D not certain. The CDR3 spans 15 residues. Trimming pared 7 bases from V and 5 bases from J, leaving 20 bases between. Germline values: CDR1 MNHEY, CDR2 SMNVEV (reference sequence).

In this sample, this clonotype turned up a few times. The genes are TRBV18 and TRBJ2-3; D is possibly TRBD2 (6 bases). The length of the CDR3 is 17 residues. The germline V gene has CDR1 KGHSH and CDR2 LQKENI. V gave up 1 base and J gave up 0 bases, with 14 bases separating them. CDR3 in amino acids: CASSPLTSTLSTDTQYF. The CDR3, as DNA: TGTGCCAGCTCACCACTAACTAGCACCCTAAGCACAGATACGCAGTATTTT. Based on the CDR3 plus reference TRBV18 and TRBJ2-3, the full variable domain is NAGVMQNPRHLVRRRGQEARLRCSPMKGHSHVYWYRQLPEEGLKFMVYLQKENIIDESGMPKERFSAEFPKEGPSILRIQQVVRGDSAAYFCASSPLTSTLSTDTQYFGPGTRLTVL.

V and J are TRBV7-8 and TRBJ2-7; the match to TRBD2 covers 7 bases. The CDR3 consists of 15 residues. With V trimmed by 2 bases and J by 4 bases, 8 bases remained unmatched. Germline loops: CDR1 SGHVS, CDR2 FQNEAQ. This chain's CDR3 is CASSLTGGLVYEQYF. In nucleotides, the CDR3 is TGTGCCAGCAGCTTAACTGGCGGACTAGTTTACGAGCAGTACTTC.

This chain joins TRBV20-1 and TRBJ1-4; 9 nucleotides line up with TRBD1. V lost 3 bases to trimming and J lost 8 bases; unmatched junction nucleotides: 7. This CDR3 contains 14 residues. The germline CDR1 and CDR2 sequences are DFQATT and SNEGSKA (reference sequence). Written as DNA, the CDR3 is TGCAGTGCTAGCCGGACAGGGGAGAGAGAAAAACTGTTTTTT. It specifies CSASRTGEREKLFF.

This clonotype came up a few times. The gene calls are TRBV5-6 and TRBJ2-2, with 9 bases lining up with TRBD2. The CDR3 length is 14 residues. The junction had 5 bases not matched to a gene; V was cut back by 2 bases and J by 9 bases. Germline CDR1 is SGHDT and CDR2 is YYEEEE. The CDR3 bases are TGTGCCAGCAGCTTTTCTAGCGGGAAACGGGAGCTGTTTTTT. Protein sequence: CASSFSSGKRELFF.

This clonotype has just a few counts. J is TRBJ2-5 and V is TRBV25-1; D remains unclear. The V end lost 7 bases, the J end lost 7 bases, and 13 bases lay between the germline ends. This CDR3 comprises 12 residues. From germline, CDR1 is MGHDK and CDR2 SYGVNS. This CDR3 reads CASTAAGGTQYF. The DNA for the CDR3 is TGTGCCAGCACCGCGGCCGGCGGGACCCAGTACTTC.

This clonotype was recorded a few times. V is TRBV6-1 and J is TRBJ2-5, with 9 bases identical to TRBD2. The junction had 5 bases not matched to a gene; V was cut back by 7 bases and J by 2 bases. This CDR3 spans 14 amino acids. Per germline, CDR1 MNHNS and CDR2 SASEGT. CDR3 region: CASILTSGQETQYF. The CDR3 nucleotides are TGTGCCAGCATCCTCACTAGCGGGCAAGAGACCCAGTACTTC.

As regards this clonotype: A much larger clone differs by one base, so this may be a read error. V usage is TRBV7-3 and J usage is TRBJ2-3; 7 positions match TRBD2. The germline V gene encodes CDR1 SGHTA and CDR2 FQGTGA. V lost 1 base to trimming and J lost 0 bases; unmatched junction nucleotides: 1. The CDR3 consists of 15 residues. CDR3 amino acids: CASSLISGSTDTQYF. Here the CDR3 DNA reads TGTGCCAGCAGCTTAATTAGCGGGAGCACAGATACGCAGTATTTT.